This is a list of T cell receptor beta chains from one sample in a study of T cells in Graves' hyperthyroidism and ophthalmopathy. TCRdb used MiXCR to reprocess the multiplex PCR reads, holding one entry per CDR3 protein. The sample shows fewer than 450,000 distinct CDR3 sequences, 11% to 15% of them seen only once. Sequenced sample: blood. These receptors were taken from a man aged 50 or older with Graves' ophthalmopathy. Each CDR3 is given with its conserved first and last residue. The order of the fields is D gene, V gene, J gene, clone size, CDR3 DNA, CDR3 protein. The D gene is left open where the match is weak. Part of the rows lack a size; the others show once, few, many or a class for expanded clones.

D gene: .
V gene: TRBV30
J gene: TRBJ1-2
clone size: many
CDR3 DNA: TGTGCCTGGAGGACCGGGACCTACTATGGCTACACCTTC
CDR3 protein: CAWRTGTYYGYTF

D gene: TRBD1
V gene: TRBV19
J gene: TRBJ1-2
clone size: .
CDR3 DNA: TGTGCCAGTAGTACGCAATTGGGACAGGCGAACTATGGCTACACCTTC
CDR3 protein: CASSTQLGQANYGYTF

D gene: .
V gene: TRBV29-1
J gene: TRBJ2-3
clone size: few
CDR3 DNA: TGCAGCGTTGAAGATAGTACTAGTTTGGCGACGCAGTATTTT
CDR3 protein: CSVEDSTSLATQYF

D gene: TRBD1
V gene: TRBV29-1
J gene: TRBJ2-7
clone size: many
CDR3 DNA: TGCAGCGTTGAAAAGACAGGGGGACACGAGCAGTACTTC
CDR3 protein: CSVEKTGGHEQYF

D gene: TRBD1
V gene: TRBV9
J gene: TRBJ2-7
clone size: many
CDR3 DNA: TGTGCCAGCAGCGCACGACAGGGGGGTAGCGAGCAGTACTTC
CDR3 protein: CASSARQGGSEQYF

D gene: .
V gene: TRBV2
J gene: TRBJ1-2
clone size: many
CDR3 DNA: TGTGCCAGCAAACGGGACTATGGCTACACCTTC
CDR3 protein: CASKRDYGYTF

D gene: TRBD2
V gene: TRBV6-6
J gene: TRBJ2-1
clone size: many
CDR3 DNA: TGTGCCAGCAGTTACCCCGGTGGCGGGGGATCCTACAATGAGCAGTTCTTC
CDR3 protein: CASSYPGGGGSYNEQFF

D gene: .
V gene: TRBV19
J gene: TRBJ1-5
clone size: .
CDR3 DNA: TGTGCCAGTAGGGGGATCCGCAATCAGCCCCAGCATTTT
CDR3 protein: CASRGIRNQPQHF

D gene: .
V gene: TRBV6-1
J gene: TRBJ2-2
clone size: many
CDR3 DNA: TGTGCCAGCAGCCCTGTTCTCTGGAGCACCGGGGAGCTGTTTTTT
CDR3 protein: CASSPVLWSTGELFF

D gene: .
V gene: TRBV20-1
J gene: TRBJ1-1
clone size: many
CDR3 DNA: TGCAGTGCATGGGAGCAGAATTTAGCTTTCTTT
CDR3 protein: CSAWEQNLAFF

D gene: .
V gene: TRBV27
J gene: TRBJ2-7
clone size: few
CDR3 DNA: TGTGCCACTCGAAACCGGGGCTCCTACGAGCAGTACTTC
CDR3 protein: CATRNRGSYEQYF

D gene: .
V gene: TRBV6-1
J gene: TRBJ2-5
clone size: many
CDR3 DNA: TGTGCCAGCAGTTTTGCCCCTGGGGAGACCCAGTACTTC
CDR3 protein: CASSFAPGETQYF

D gene: .
V gene: TRBV11-1
J gene: TRBJ2-1
clone size: many
CDR3 DNA: TGTGCCACCGGTCTCTACAATGAGCAGTTCTTC
CDR3 protein: CATGLYNEQFF

D gene: .
V gene: TRBV18
J gene: TRBJ2-7
clone size: .
CDR3 DNA: TGTGCCAGCTCACCGGGGAACACCTACGAGCAGTACTTC
CDR3 protein: CASSPGNTYEQYF

D gene: TRBD1
V gene: TRBV7-2
J gene: TRBJ2-1
clone size: many
CDR3 DNA: TGTGCCAGCAGCCCGCGACAGGGCAGGGGAAATGAGCAGTTCTTC
CDR3 protein: CASSPRQGRGNEQFF

D gene: .
V gene: TRBV5-6
J gene: TRBJ2-1
clone size: many
CDR3 DNA: TGTGCCAGCAGAGTTGGCTCCTACAATGAGCAGTTCTTC
CDR3 protein: CASRVGSYNEQFF